What follows is one TCR beta chain and its context. The data are from a study of blood T cell repertoires in COVID-19. Study information: Samples taken during acute and convalescent COVID-19 were collected in the United States, Italy and Spain. PBMCs, B-cell-depleted T cells, or T cells provided the cDNA or gDNA that made up the material.

V dropped 4 bases and J dropped 6 bases, with 22 bases sitting between them. The CDR3 has 15 residues. Germline CDR1 and CDR2: GTSNPN and SVGIG (reference sequence). As handled by the study authors: Amplification of reference gene primers was used by the study to estimate nucleated cell counts. Sequencing was performed with immunoSEQ multiplex PCR; in TCRdb, only in-frame clones are kept and a portion is missing. Clonal size and the V and J genes are those of that table, whereas D and trimming came from the DNA. This table holds over 600,000 clones, approximately 90% found once. The TCR originated in a woman under 30 with acute or convalescent COVID-19. The chain links TRBV30 to TRBJ2-7; D is possibly TRBD1 (5 bases). The sample comprised peripheral blood. CDR3 amino acids: CAWKDKVHLRTEQYF. The CDR3 DNA is TGTGCCTGGAAGGACAAGGTACACCTAAGAACCGAGCAGTACTTC.